The 10 T cell receptor beta chains below all came from one sample that was sequenced in a study of spatial heterogeneity in lung cancer (dated by TCRdb to about 2019). In light of the paper, this sample's time point label describes: sample taken at primary tumor resection. Library preparation employed 5' RACE. This sample was sequenced with a NextSeq 500. TCRdb cleaned the public reads at Q25 with fastp, built clones with MiXCR and kept in-frame beta chains. Duplicate CDR3 protein sequences are folded into a single record with the most common DNA and genes. This sample holds some 6,100 distinct CDR3 sequences; around an eighth were observed only once. 16% of the sample is taken by the ten largest. Sequenced material: lung tissue, taken at surgery. The receptor source for this set is a human donor with early-stage non-small cell lung cancer.

This clonotype appeared many times. This beta chain is an unintended read in a library built for alpha chains; its size means little. V usage is TRBV7-9 and J usage is TRBJ1-1; D possibly corresponds to TRBD1 (5 bases). Trimming cost V 4 bases and J 4 bases, with 16 bases left between them. This CDR3 comprises 15 residues. From germline, CDR1 is SEHNR and CDR2 FQNEAQ (reference sequence). The CDR3 region is CASSSNAGGFTEAFF. The CDR3 coding sequence is TGTGCCAGCAGCTCGAACGCCGGGGGATTCACTGAAGCTTTCTTT. The full variable domain, its missing parts supplied by reference TRBV7-9 and TRBJ1-1, is DTGVSQNPRHKITKRGQNVTFRCDPISEHNRLYWYRQTLGQGPEFLTYFQNEAQLEKSRLLSDRFSAERPKGSFSTLEIQRTEQGDSAMYLCASSSNAGGFTEAFFGQGTRLTVV.

This clonotype is medium-sized (0.01 to 0.1%) by share. The library was designed around alpha chains, so this beta chain is a stray read whose abundance carries little weight. This chain links TRBV5-1 with TRBJ1-2; D uncertain. Germline CDR1 SGHRS, CDR2 YFSETQ. This CDR3 has 15 amino acids. Trimming stripped 0 bases from V and 0 bases from J, with 9 bases between. CDR3 DNA: TGCGCCAGCAGCTTGGTACCAGATACTAACTATGGCTACACCTTC. Translation: CASSLVPDTNYGYTF.

Judged by abundance, this clonotype is medium-sized. This beta chain appears as a stray read in a library generated for alpha chains; its size is not informative. The chain is built from TRBV24-1 and TRBJ1-1; 7 nucleotides agree with TRBD1. Trimming took 3 bases from V and 7 from J; bases not matched to a gene: 7. Per germline, CDR1 KGHDR and CDR2 SFDVKD. The CDR3 runs to 14 residues. The CDR3 region is CATSDAGQESEAFF. DNA of the CDR3: TGTGCCACCAGTGATGCAGGACAGGAAAGTGAAGCTTTCTTT.

By share, this clonotype ranks as medium-sized. Little can be read into the size of this beta chain, an off-target read in a library designed for alpha chains. The V and J genes are TRBV5-1 and TRBJ1-6; 8 positions agree with TRBD1. The CDR3 length is 17 residues. V lost 4 bases to trimming and J lost 5 bases; unmatched junction nucleotides: 11. The germline V gene has CDR1 SGHRS and CDR2 YFSETQ. CDR3 sequence (DNA): TGCGCCAGCAGCCTCCCACCACAGGGGGAGGATAATTCACCCCTCCACTTT. It encodes CASSLPPQGEDNSPLHF.

This clonotype is deemed medium-sized (0.01 to 0.1%). This beta chain lies outside the target of a library built for alpha chains; its clone size means little. The DNA of the CDR3 is TGTGCCAGCAGCCGCGACCTCTTTTCTAACTTAGCCAAAAACATTCAGTACTTC. It is translated as CASSRDLFSNLAKNIQYF. The V call is TRBV3-1, the J call TRBJ2-4; D remains ambiguous. Germline loops: CDR1 LGHDT, CDR2 YNNKEL (reference sequence). This CDR3 is built from 18 residues. With 4 bases removed from V and 0 bases from J, the gap between germline ends came to 19 bases.

Ten or more counts support this clonotype. This beta chain is a stray read from a library made for alpha chains; its abundance is not meaningful. V gene TRBV27 combines with J gene TRBJ2-7; possible D gene TRBD1, 6 bases. V was clipped by 3 bases and J by 3 bases, with 15 bases between them. CDR1 and CDR2 (germline): MNHEY, SMNVEV (reference sequence). CDR3 length equals 15 residues. The CDR3 region is CASSFGQRLNYEQYF. The DNA for the CDR3 is TGTGCCAGCAGTTTTGGACAGAGACTTAACTACGAGCAGTACTTC.

This clonotype was picked up a small number of times. This beta chain slipped into a library made for alpha chains as a stray read, so its size is not meaningful. CDR3 DNA sequence: TGTGCCAGCAGTGAACTCACTGAAGCTTTCTTT. Translated, it gives CASSELTEAFF. The V gene is TRBV6-1, the J gene TRBJ1-1; D is unresolved. Trimming left V 2 bases short and J 4 bases short, with 2 bases between. Germline CDR1 MNHNS, CDR2 SASEGT. The CDR3 is made up of 11 amino acids.

In its sample, this clonotype ranks as medium-sized. This beta chain lies outside the target of a library built for alpha chains; its clone size means little. The chain couples TRBV20-1 to TRBJ2-1; TRBD1 agrees at 9 bases. V gave up 0 bases and J gave up 6 bases; unmatched junction bases: 3. CDR1 is DFQATT and CDR2 is SNEGSKA in the germline V gene (reference sequence). The CDR3 sequence is 14 residues long. DNA of the CDR3: TGCAGTGCTAGAGAGCCGACAGGGGGCAATGAGCAGTTCTTC. This gives the protein CSAREPTGGNEQFF.

With regard to this clonotype: This beta chain is a stray read from a library made for alpha chains; its abundance is not meaningful. The chain combines TRBV7-9 with TRBJ1-3; 7 bases map to TRBD1. With V trimmed by 2 bases and J by 0 bases, 10 bases remained unmatched. This CDR3 contains 18 residues. Looked up from germline, CDR1 is SEHNR and CDR2 is FQNEAQ (reference sequence). CDR3 coding DNA: TGTGCCAGCAGCTTACGGCGTACTGGACAGGTCTCTGGAAACACCATATATTTT. Translated: CASSLRRTGQVSGNTIYF.

This clonotype is labeled medium-sized. The library was built for alpha chains, so this beta chain is an off-target read and its size means little. The rearrangement links TRBV18 to TRBJ1-4; TRBD1 matches at 7 bases. V was pared by 3 bases and J by 0 bases, with 10 bases of the junction left unmatched. This CDR3 comprises 18 residues. Germline loops: CDR1 KGHSH, CDR2 LQKENI. CDR3 in amino acids: CASSPTLQGHATNEKLFF. The CDR3 DNA sequence: TGTGCCAGCTCACCCACCCTACAGGGGCATGCAACTAATGAAAAACTGTTTTTT.